This T cell receptor (beta chain) derives from a study of OX40 agonist ivuxolimab in advanced cancers. Study-level background: Ivuxolimab, which targeted the costimulatory receptor OX40 (CD134), was an agonistic, fully human IgG2 monoclonal antibody. Intravenous ivuxolimab was administered to patients every 2 weeks at six dose levels: 0.01, 0.1, 0.3, 1.5, 3 and 10 mg/kg. Among the 50 to 55 dose-escalation patients, some 20 had hepatocellular carcinoma, some 15 melanoma, 9 renal cell carcinoma and 9 head and neck cancer. In the dose-escalation cohort, more than 75% of patients were male, and the mean age was approximately 55 years, with a range of about 23 to 90. Prior anti-PD-1, anti-PD-L1 or anti-CTLA-4 therapy was permitted, and checkpoint inhibitors had been received by less than 45% of dose-escalation patients. Partial responses occurred in three dose-escalation patients: two with cutaneous melanoma and one with hepatocellular carcinoma. Peripheral TCRbeta sequencing aimed to test whether ivuxolimab altered TCR sequence diversity and caused clonal T-cell expansion. The paper describes the monotherapy dose-escalation part (N of about 47 patients) of the phase I trial of ivuxolimab.

On this clone itself: What this receptor recognizes is not known. No much larger clonotype is one base removed from it; base qualities were not supplied.

General findings and caveats noted by the study authors: In the 0.1-3.0 mg/kg groups, partial responders were among the patients with the lowest normalized peripheral clonal expansion, particularly in CD8+ T cells. The antigen specificity of the peripheral T cells that underwent clonal expansion was not determined. After ivuxolimab, CD8+ T cells had more expanded clones than CD4+ T cells on average. At doses of 0.1 to 3.0 mg/kg, clonal expansion of both CD4+ and CD8+ T cells in blood was seen between baseline and week 6. Low levels of normalized T-cell clonal expansion were also seen in some nonresponding patients.

To sequence the TCRbeta CDR3 region, genomic DNA was isolated from the sorted cells. The immunoSEQ Assay was used to sequence the TCRbeta CDR3 regions. The immuneACCESS repertoire file appears here via TCRdb, limited to in-frame rearrangements. These files lack a portion of the clones; in checked studies, under half of the deficit traces to unresolved V genes, and the cause of the others is not known. The sample yields tens of thousands of clones; about 87% were counted once. The ten largest make up less than 5.5% of the sample. V loses 1 base, J loses 2 bases, and the germline ends lie 9 bases apart. Per the germline V gene (reference sequence), MNHEY is the CDR1 and SMNVEV is the CDR2. The CDR3 has 15 amino acids, counting the end cysteine and phenylalanine. Here the CDR3 DNA is all that survives: 45 bases in frame from base 1. Patients with a history of autoimmune disease or receiving systemic immunosuppression were excluded from the trial. Peripheral blood for TCR sequencing was drawn from every dose cohort at baseline, at cycle 4 day 1 and at cycle 7 day 1. The samples were taken from a phase I, first-in-human, multicenter, open-label dose-escalation trial of ivuxolimab. The trial enrolled adults with locally advanced or metastatic head and neck squamous cell, hepatocellular, melanoma or renal cell carcinoma. Before TCR sequencing, CD4+ T cells and CD8+ T cells from peripheral blood were sorted into separate populations.

The TCR comes from an adult with an advanced solid tumor such as melanoma, head and neck, liver or kidney cancer. Here the sequenced sample was CD4+ or CD8+ T cells sorted from blood, taken in a trial of the OX40 agonist ivuxolimab. The chain uses TRBV27 and TRBJ1-5; possibly the D gene is TRBD1, per 6 matching bases. CDR3 region: CASSLLGGGNQPQHF. Here is the DNA: TGTGCCAGCAGTTTATTAGGGGGGGGCAATCAGCCCCAGCATTTT.